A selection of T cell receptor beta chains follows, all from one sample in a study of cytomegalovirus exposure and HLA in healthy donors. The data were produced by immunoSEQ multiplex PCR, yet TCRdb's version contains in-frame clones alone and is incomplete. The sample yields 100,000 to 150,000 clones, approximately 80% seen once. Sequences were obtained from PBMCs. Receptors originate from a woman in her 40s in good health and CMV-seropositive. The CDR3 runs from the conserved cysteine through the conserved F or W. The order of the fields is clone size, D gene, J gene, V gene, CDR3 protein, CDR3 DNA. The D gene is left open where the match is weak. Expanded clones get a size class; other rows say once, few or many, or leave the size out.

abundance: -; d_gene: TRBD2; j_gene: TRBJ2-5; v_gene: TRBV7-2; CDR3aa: CASSLGEGETQYF; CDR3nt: TGTGCCAGCAGCTTAGGGGAGGGAGAGACCCAGTACTTC
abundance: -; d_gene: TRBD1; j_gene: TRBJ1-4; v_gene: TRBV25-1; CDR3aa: CASSPRDRGKLFF; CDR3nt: TGTGCCAGCAGTCCCCGGGACAGGGGAAAACTGTTTTTT
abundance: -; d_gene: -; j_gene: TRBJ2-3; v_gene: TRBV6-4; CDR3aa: CASSERGGDTQYF; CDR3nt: TGTGCCAGCAGTGAGAGAGGCGGAGATACGCAGTATTTT
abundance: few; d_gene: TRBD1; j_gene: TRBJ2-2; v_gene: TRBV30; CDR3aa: CAWSVEPGQGNTGELFF; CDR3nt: TGTGCCTGGAGTGTAGAACCGGGACAGGGAAACACCGGGGAGCTGTTTTTT
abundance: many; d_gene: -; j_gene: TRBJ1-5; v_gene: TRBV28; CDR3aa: CASSLGQRINQPQHF; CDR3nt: TGTGCCAGCAGTTTAGGACAGAGAATTAATCAGCCCCAGCATTTT
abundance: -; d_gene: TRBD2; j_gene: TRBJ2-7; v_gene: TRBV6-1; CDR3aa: CASSEEGSGSWGSSYEQYF; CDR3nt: TGTGCCAGCAGTGAAGAAGGTAGCGGGAGTTGGGGGAGCTCCTACGAGCAGTACTTC
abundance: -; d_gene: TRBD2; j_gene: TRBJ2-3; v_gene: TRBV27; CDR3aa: CASTIAGGTDTQYF; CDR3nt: TGTGCCAGCACCATAGCGGGAGGCACAGATACGCAGTATTTT
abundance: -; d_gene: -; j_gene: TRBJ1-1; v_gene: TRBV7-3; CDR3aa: CASSSQENTEAFF; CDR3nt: TGTGCCAGCAGCTCACAGGAGAACACTGAAGCTTTCTTT
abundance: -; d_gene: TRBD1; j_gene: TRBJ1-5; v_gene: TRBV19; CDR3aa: CASSLDREGNQPQHF; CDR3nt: TGTGCCAGTAGTCTGGACAGGGAGGGCAATCAGCCCCAGCATTTT
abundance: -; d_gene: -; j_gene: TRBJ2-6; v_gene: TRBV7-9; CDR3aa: CASSFSLSGANVLTF; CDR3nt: TGTGCCAGCAGCTTTTCACTTTCTGGGGCCAACGTCCTGACTTTC
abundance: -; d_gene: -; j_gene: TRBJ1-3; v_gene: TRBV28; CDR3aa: CASSLSAGGNTIYF; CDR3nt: TGTGCCAGCAGTTTAAGCGCTGGAGGAAACACCATATATTTT
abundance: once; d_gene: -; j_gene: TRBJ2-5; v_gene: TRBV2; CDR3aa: CATARNIEETQYF; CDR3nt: TGTGCCACCGCCCGCAATATAGAAGAGACCCAGTACTTC
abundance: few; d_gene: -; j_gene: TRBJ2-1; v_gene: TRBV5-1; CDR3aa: CASSLVAGRSYNEQFF; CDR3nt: TGCGCCAGCAGCTTGGTCGCGGGCCGGTCCTACAATGAGCAGTTCTTC
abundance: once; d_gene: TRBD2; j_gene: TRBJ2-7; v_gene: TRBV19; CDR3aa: CASSPGLAWEQYF; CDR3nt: TGTGCCAGTAGTCCGGGACTAGCGTGGGAGCAGTACTTC
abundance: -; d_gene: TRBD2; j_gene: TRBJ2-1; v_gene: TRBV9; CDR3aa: CASSVVDSGGLSQFF; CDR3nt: TGTGCCAGCAGCGTAGTGGATAGCGGGGGTTTATCGCAGTTCTTC
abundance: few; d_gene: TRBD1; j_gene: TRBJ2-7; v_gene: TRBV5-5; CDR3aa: CASSLGQGVSYEQYF; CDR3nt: TGTGCCAGCAGCTTAGGACAGGGGGTCTCCTACGAGCAGTACTTC
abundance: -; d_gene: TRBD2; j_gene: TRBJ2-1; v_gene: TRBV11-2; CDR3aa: CASRGLAAAGNEQFF; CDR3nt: TGTGCCAGCAGGGGACTAGCGGCGGCGGGGAATGAGCAGTTCTTC
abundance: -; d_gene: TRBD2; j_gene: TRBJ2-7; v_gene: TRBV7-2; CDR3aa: CASSTSGASSYEQYF; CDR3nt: TGTGCCAGCAGCACTAGCGGGGCGAGCTCCTACGAGCAGTACTTC
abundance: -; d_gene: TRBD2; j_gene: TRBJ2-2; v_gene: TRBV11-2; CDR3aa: CASSLRWMASGPNTGELFF; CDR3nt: TGTGCCAGCAGCCTACGGTGGATGGCTAGCGGGCCGAACACCGGGGAGCTGTTTTTT
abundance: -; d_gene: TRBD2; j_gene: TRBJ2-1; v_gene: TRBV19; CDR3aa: CASSRGREVDNEQFF; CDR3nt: TGTGCCAGTAGTCGGGGACGGGAGGTCGACAATGAGCAGTTCTTC
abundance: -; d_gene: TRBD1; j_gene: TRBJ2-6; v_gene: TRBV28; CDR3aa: CASSRRGLGANVLTF; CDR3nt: TGTGCCAGCAGCCGCAGGGGGCTGGGGGCCAACGTCCTGACTTTC
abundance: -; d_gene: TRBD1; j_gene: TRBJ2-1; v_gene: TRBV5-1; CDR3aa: CASSLGPRGNEQFF; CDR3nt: TGCGCCAGCAGCCTCGGACCCAGGGGGAATGAGCAGTTCTTC
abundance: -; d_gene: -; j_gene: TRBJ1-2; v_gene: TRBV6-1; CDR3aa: CASSLSGVRNGYTF; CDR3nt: TGTGCCAGCAGCCTATCAGGGGTTCGTAATGGCTACACCTTC
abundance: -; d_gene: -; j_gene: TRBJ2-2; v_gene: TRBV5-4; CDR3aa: CASSRPGTGELFF; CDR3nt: TGTGCCAGCAGCCGCCCGGGCACCGGGGAGCTGTTTTTT
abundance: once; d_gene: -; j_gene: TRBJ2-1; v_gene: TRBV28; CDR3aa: CASSEQDYTNEQFF; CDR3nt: TGTGCCAGCAGTGAGCAGGACTACACCAATGAGCAGTTCTTC
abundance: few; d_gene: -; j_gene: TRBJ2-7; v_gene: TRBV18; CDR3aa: CASSPAAPSYEQYF; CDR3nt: TGTGCCAGCTCACCAGCGGCCCCTTCCTACGAGCAGTACTTC
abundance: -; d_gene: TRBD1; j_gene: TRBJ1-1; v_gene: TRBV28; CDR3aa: CASSVGGILNTEAFF; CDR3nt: TGTGCCAGCAGTGTAGGGGGCATTTTGAACACTGAAGCTTTCTTT
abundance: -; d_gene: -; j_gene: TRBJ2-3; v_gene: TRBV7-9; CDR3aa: CASSLGGGSGWADTQYF; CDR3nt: TGTGCCAGCAGCTTAGGAGGAGGCAGCGGGTGGGCAGATACGCAGTATTTT
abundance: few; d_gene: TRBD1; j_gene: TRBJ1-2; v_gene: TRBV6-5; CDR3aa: CASSGDRFYGYTF; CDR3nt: TGTGCCAGCAGTGGGGACAGATTCTATGGCTACACCTTC
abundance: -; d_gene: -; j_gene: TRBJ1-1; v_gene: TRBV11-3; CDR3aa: CASSSSQNTEAFF; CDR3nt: TGTGCCAGCAGCTCGTCACAGAACACTGAAGCTTTCTTT
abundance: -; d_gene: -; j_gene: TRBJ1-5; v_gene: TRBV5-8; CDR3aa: CASSLTGGNQPQHF; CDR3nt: TGTGCCAGCAGCTTAACCGGGGGCAATCAGCCCCAGCATTTT
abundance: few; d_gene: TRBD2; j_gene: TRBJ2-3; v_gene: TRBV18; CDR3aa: CASSQGLAGTTTDTQYF; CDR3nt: TGTGCCAGCTCGCAGGGACTAGCGGGCACTACCACAGATACGCAGTATTTT
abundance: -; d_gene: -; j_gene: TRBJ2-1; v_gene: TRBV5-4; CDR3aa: CASSLAGVGQEQFF; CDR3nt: TGTGCCAGCAGCTTGGCGGGTGTCGGCCAGGAGCAGTTCTTC
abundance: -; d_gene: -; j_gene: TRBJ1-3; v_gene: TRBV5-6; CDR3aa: CASSWTASGNTIYF; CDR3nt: TGTGCCAGCAGCTGGACAGCCTCTGGAAACACCATATATTTT
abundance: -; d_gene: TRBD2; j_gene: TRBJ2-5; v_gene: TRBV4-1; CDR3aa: CASSRGGKDSETQYF; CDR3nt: TGCGCCAGCAGCCGCGGGGGGAAGGACTCCGAGACCCAGTACTTC
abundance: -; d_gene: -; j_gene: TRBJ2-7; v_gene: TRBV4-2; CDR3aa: CASSQDAWEERHEQYF; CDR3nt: TGTGCCAGCAGCCAAGATGCGTGGGAGGAGCGACACGAGCAGTACTTC
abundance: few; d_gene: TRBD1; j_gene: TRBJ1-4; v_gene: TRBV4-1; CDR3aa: CASSQDGTGNEKLFF; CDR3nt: TGCGCCAGCAGCCAAGACGGGACAGGCAATGAAAAACTGTTTTTT
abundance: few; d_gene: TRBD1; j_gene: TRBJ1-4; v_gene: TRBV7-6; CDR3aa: CASSLGGQGGEKLFF; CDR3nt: TGTGCCAGCAGCTTAGGCGGACAGGGGGGGGAAAAACTGTTTTTT
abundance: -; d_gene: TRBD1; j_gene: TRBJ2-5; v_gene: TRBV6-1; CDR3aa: CASSLDRGRNF; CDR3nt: TGTGCCAGCAGTTTGGACAGGGGAAGGAACTTC
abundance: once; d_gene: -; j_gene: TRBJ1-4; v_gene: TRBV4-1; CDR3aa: CASSDRQDAVEKLFF; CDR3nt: TGCGCCAGCAGCGATCGACAGGACGCCGTGGAAAAACTGTTTTTT
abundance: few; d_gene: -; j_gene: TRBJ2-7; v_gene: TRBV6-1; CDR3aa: CASRLDSQRDEQYF; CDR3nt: TGTGCCAGCCGTCTAGACAGTCAACGAGACGAGCAGTACTTC
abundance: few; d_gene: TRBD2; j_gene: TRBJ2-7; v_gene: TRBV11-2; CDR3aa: CASSSPPTSGSYEQYF; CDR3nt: TGTGCCAGCAGCTCCCCTCCGACTAGCGGTTCCTACGAGCAGTACTTC
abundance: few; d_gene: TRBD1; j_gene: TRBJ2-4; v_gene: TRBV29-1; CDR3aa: CSVSGTGKNIQYF; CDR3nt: TGCAGCGTCTCCGGGACAGGGAAAAACATTCAGTACTTC
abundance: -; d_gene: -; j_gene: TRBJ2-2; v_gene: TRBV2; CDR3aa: CAITLAATGELFF; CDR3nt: TGTGCCATCACTTTAGCGGCCACCGGGGAGCTGTTTTTT
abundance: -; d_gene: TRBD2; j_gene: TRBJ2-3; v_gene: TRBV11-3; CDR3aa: CASSPATSGRTDTQYF; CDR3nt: TGTGCCAGCAGCCCGGCCACTAGCGGGAGGACAGATACGCAGTATTTT
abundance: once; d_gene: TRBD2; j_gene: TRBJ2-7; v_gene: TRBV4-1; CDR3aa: CASSLRGLGDMAYEQYF; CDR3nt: TGCGCCAGCAGCCTTAGGGGACTAGGGGATATGGCCTACGAGCAGTACTTC
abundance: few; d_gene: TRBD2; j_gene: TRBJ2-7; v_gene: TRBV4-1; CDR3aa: CASSQVAGQAYEQYF; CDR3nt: TGCGCCAGCAGCCAAGTAGCGGGACAAGCCTACGAGCAGTACTTC
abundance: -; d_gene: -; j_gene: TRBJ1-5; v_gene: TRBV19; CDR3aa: CASSQTTRLQRFHGQPQHF; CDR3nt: TGTGCCAGTAGTCAAACGACAAGGCTTCAAAGGTTTCACGGACAGCCCCAGCATTTT
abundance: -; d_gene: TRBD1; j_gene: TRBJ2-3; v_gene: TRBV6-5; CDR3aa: CASRPGQGWRDTQYF; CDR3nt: TGTGCCAGCAGACCGGGACAGGGATGGCGGGATACGCAGTATTTT
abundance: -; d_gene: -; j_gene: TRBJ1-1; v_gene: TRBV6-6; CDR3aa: CASSYSDPGTEAFF; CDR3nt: TGTGCCAGCAGTTACTCTGACCCCGGGACTGAAGCTTTCTTT
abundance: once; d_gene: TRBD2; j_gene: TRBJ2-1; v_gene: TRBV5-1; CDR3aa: CASSLGAGGAGHNEQFF; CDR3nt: TGCGCCAGCAGCTTGGGGGCTGGGGGAGCGGGACACAATGAGCAGTTCTTC
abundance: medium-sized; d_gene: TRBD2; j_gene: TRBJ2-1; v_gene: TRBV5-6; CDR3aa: CASSSRSGVGGDEQFF; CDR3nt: TGTGCCAGCAGCTCTAGAAGCGGGGTGGGTGGGGATGAGCAGTTCTTC
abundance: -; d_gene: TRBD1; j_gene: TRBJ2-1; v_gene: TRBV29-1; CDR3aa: CSVEGTRQGNNEQFF; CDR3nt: TGCAGCGTTGAGGGAACCCGACAGGGGAACAATGAGCAGTTCTTC
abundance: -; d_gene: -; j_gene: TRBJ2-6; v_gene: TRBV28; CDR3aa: CASSSTGANVLTF; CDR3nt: TGTGCCAGCAGTTCAACTGGGGCCAACGTCCTGACTTTC
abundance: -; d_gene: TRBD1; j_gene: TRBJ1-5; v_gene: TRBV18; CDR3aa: CASSLGQGREPQHF; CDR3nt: TGTGCCAGCTCACTCGGACAGGGAAGGGAGCCCCAGCATTTT
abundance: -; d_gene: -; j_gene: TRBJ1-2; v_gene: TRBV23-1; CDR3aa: CASSQGQGNGYTF; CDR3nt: TGCGCCAGCAGTCAAGGCCAGGGAAATGGCTACACCTTC
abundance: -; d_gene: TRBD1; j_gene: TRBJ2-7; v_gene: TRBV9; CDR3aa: CASSVGGTGYEQYF; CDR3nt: TGTGCCAGCAGCGTAGGCGGGACAGGGTACGAGCAGTACTTC
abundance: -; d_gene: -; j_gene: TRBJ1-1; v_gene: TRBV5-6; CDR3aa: CASSYGGRGLNTEAFF; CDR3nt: TGTGCCAGCAGCTACGGGGGTCGGGGGTTGAACACTGAAGCTTTCTTT
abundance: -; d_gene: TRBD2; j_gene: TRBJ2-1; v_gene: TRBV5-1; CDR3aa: CASSLGSASGLYNEQFF; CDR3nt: TGCGCCAGCAGCTTGGGGTCCGCTAGCGGACTCTACAATGAGCAGTTCTTC